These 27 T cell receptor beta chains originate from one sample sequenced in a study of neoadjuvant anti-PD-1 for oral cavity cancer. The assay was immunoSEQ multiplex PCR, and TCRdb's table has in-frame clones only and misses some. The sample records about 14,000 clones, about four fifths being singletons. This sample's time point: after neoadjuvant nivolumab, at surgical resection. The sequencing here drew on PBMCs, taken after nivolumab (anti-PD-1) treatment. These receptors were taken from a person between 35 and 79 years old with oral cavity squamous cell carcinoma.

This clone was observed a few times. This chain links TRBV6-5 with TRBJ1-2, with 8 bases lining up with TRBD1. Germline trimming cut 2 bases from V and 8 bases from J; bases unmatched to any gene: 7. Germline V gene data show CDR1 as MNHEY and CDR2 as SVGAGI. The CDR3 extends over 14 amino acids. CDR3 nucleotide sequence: TGTGCCAGCAGTTACGGACAGGGTTTGGGCGGCTACACCTTC. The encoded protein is CASSYGQGLGGYTF.

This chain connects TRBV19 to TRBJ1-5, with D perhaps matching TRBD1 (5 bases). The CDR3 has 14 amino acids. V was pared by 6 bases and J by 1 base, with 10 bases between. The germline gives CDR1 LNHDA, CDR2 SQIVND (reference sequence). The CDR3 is CASSGGWSNQPQHF. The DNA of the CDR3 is TGTGCCAGTAGCGGGGGTTGGAGCAATCAGCCCCAGCATTTT.

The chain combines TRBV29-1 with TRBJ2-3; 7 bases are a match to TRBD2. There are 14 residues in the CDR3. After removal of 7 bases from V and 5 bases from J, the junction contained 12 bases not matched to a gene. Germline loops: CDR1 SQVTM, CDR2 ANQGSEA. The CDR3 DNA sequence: TGCAGCGCCGAGGGGCGGGAGCAGAGAGATACGCAGTATTTT. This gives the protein CSAEGREQRDTQYF.

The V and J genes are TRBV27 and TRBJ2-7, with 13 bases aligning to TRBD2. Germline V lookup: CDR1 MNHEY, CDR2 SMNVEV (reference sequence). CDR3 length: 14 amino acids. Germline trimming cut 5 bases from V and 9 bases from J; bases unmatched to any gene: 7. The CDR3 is CASSRTSGRRVQYF. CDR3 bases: TGTGCCAGCAGTCGGACTAGCGGGAGAAGGGTGCAGTACTTC.

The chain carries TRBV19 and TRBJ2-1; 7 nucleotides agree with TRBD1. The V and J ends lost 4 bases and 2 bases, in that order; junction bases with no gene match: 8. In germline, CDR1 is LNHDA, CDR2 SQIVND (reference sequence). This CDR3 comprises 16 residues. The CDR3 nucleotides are TGTGCCAGTAGTACAAGGGACAGTAGCGCCTACAATGAGCAGTTCTTC. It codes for CASSTRDSSAYNEQFF.

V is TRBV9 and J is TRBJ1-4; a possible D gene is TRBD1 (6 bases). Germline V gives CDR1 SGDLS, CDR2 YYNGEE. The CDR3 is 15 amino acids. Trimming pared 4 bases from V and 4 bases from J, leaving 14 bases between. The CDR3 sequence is CASSPTGSGNEKLFF. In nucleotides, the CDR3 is TGTGCCAGCAGCCCAACAGGGTCAGGTAATGAAAAACTGTTTTTT.

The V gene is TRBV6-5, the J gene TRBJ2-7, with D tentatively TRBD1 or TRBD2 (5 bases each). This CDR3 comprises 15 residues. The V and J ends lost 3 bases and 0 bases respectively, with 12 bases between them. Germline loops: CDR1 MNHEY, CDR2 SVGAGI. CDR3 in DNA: TGTGCCAGCAGTTATGGGGCAGGGAGCTCCTACGAGCAGTACTTC. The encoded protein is CASSYGAGSSYEQYF.

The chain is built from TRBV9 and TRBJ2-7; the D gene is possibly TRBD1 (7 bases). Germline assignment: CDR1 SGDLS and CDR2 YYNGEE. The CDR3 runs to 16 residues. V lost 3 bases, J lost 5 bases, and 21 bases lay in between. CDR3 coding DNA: TGTGCCAGCAGCGCAGACTGGGGGGCAGGGGGTAACGAGCAGTACTTC. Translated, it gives CASSADWGAGGNEQYF.

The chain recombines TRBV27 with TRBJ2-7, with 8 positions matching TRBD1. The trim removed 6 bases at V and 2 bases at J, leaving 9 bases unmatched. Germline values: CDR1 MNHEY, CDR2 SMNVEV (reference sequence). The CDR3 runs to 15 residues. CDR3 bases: TGTGCCAGCAGCCAATCCGGGACAGGTGCCTACGAGCAGTACTTC. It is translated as CASSQSGTGAYEQYF.

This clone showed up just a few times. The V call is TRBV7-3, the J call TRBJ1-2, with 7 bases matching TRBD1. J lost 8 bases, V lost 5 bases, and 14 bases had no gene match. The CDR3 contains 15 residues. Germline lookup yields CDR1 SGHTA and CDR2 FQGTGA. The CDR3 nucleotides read TGTGCCAGCAGCCCATATTCCGCCGACAGGGCGGGCTACACCTTC. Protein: CASSPYSADRAGYTF.

The DNA for the CDR3 is TGTGCCAGCAGCTGGACCGGACAGGGGGGCACTGAAGCTTTCTTT. Protein: CASSWTGQGGTEAFF. This chain links TRBV27 with TRBJ1-1, with 10 bases fitting TRBD1. Germline V gene data show CDR1 as MNHEY and CDR2 as SMNVEV (reference sequence). The V gene end was trimmed by 6 bases and the J gene end by 4 bases; junction bases not matched to a gene: 8. The CDR3 covers 15 residues.

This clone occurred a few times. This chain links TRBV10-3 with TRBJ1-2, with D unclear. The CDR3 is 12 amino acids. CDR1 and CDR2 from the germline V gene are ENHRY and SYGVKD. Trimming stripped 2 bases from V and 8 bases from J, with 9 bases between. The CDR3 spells CAISEAVEGYTF. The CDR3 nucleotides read TGTGCCATCAGTGAGGCGGTAGAGGGCTACACCTTC.

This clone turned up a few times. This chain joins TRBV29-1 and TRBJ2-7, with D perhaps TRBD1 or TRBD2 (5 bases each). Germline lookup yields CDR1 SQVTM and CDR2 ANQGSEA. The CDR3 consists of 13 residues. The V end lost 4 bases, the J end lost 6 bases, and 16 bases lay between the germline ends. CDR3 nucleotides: TGCAGCGTTGCGTTCGGAGGAAGGGGCGAGCAGTACTTC. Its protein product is CSVAFGGRGEQYF.

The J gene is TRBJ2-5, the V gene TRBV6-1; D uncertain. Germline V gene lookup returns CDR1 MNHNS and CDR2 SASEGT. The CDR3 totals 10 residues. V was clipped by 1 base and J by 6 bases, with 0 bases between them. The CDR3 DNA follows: TGTGCCAGCAGTGAAGAGACCCAGTACTTC. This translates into CASSEETQYF.

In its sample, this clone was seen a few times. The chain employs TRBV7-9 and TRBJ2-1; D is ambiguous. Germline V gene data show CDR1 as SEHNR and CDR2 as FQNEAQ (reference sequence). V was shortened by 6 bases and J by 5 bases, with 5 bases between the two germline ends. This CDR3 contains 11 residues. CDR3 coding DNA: TGTGCCAGCAGTTCGAACAATGAGCAGTTCTTC. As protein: CASSSNNEQFF. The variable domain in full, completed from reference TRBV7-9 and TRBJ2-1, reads DTGVSQNPRHKITKRGQNVTFRCDPISEHNRLYWYRQTLGQGPEFLTYFQNEAQLEKSRLLSDRFSAERPKGSFSTLEIQRTEQGDSAMYLCASSSNNEQFFGPGTRLTVL.

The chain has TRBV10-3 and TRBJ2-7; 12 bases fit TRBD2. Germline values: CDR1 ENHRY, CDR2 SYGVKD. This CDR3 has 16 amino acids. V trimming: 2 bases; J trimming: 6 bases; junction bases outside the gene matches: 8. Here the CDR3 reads CAISEIGTSGYSEQYF. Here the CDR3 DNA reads TGTGCCATCAGTGAGATCGGGACTAGCGGGTATAGCGAGCAGTACTTC.

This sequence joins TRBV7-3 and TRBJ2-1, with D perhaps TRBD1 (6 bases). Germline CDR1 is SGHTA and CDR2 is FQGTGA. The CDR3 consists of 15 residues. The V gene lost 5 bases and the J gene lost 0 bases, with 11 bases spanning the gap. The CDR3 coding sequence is TGTGCCAGCAGCGATGGACAGAGCTCCTACAATGAGCAGTTCTTC. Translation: CASSDGQSSYNEQFF.

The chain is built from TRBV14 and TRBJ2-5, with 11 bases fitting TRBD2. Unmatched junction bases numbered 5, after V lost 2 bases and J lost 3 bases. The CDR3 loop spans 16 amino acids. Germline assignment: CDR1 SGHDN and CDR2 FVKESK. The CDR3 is CASSQLTSGREETQYF. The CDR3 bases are TGTGCCAGCAGCCAATTAACTAGCGGGAGAGAAGAGACCCAGTACTTC.

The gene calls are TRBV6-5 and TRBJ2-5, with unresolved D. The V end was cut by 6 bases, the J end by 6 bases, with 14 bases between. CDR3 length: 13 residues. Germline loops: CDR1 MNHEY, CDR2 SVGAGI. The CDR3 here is CASSKTGDKTQYF. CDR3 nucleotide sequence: TGTGCCAGCAGCAAAACGGGCGATAAGACCCAGTACTTC.

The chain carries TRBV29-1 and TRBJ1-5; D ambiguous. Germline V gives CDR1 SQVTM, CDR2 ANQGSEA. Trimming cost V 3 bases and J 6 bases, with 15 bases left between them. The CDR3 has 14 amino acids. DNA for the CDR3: TGCAGCGTTGATGGGGTGCTTGTGTGTCAGCCCCAGCATTTT. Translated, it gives CSVDGVLVCQPQHF. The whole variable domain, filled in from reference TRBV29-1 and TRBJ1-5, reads SAVISQKPSRDICQRGTSLTIQCQVDSQVTMMFWYRQQPGQSLTLIATANQGSEATYESGFVIDKFPISRPNLTFSTLTVSNMSPEDSSIYLCSVDGVLVCQPQHFGDGTRLSIL.

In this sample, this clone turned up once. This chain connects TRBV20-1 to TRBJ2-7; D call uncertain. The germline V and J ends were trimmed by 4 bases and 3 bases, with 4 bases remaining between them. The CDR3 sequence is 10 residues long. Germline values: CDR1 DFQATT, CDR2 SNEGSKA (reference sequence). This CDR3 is CSAKDYEQYF. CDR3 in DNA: TGCAGTGCTAAAGACTACGAGCAGTACTTC.

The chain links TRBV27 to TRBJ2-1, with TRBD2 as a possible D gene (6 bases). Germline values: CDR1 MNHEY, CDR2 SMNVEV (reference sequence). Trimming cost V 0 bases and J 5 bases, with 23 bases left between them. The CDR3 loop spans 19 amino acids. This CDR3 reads CASSLSIPRERAEDNEQFF. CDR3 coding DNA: TGTGCCAGCAGTTTATCGATTCCCAGGGAGCGGGCGGAGGACAATGAGCAGTTCTTC.

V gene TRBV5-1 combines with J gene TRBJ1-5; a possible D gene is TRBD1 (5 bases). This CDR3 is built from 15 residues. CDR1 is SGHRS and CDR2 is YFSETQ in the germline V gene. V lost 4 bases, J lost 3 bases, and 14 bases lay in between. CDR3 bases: TGCGCCAGCAGCGGCCTGGGGGGAGACAATCAGCCCCAGCATTTT. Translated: CASSGLGGDNQPQHF.

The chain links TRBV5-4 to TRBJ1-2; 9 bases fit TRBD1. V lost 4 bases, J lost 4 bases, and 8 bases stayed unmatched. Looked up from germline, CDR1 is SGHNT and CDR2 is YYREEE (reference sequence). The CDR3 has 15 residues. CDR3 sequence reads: CASSPGQGGTYGYTF. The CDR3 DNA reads TGTGCCAGCAGCCCGGGACAGGGAGGGACCTATGGCTACACCTTC.

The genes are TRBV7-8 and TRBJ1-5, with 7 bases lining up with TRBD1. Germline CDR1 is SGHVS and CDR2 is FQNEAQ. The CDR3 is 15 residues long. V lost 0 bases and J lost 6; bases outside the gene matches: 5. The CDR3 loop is CASSLAGGAGQPQHF. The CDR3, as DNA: TGTGCCAGCAGCTTAGCAGGGGGCGCGGGTCAGCCCCAGCATTTT.

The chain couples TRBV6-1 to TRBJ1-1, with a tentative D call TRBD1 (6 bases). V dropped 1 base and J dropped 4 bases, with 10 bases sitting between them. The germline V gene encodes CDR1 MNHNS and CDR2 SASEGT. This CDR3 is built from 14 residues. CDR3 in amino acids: CASSEVWGATEAFF. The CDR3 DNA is TGTGCCAGCAGTGAAGTTTGGGGGGCCACTGAAGCTTTCTTT.

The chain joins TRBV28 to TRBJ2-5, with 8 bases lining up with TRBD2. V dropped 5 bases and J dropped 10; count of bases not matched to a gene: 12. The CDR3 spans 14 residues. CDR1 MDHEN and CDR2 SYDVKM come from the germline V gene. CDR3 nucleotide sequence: TGTGCCAGCAGTCACAACCCGGGACTAGAGTTCCAGTACTTC. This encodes CASSHNPGLEFQYF.